This TCR beta chain comes out of a study of T cell responses to AZD1222 COVID-19 vaccine. Trimming pared 9 bases from V and 1 base from J, leaving 18 bases between. Per the germline V gene, CDR1 is LNHDA and CDR2 is SQIVND (reference sequence). The CDR3 is 15 amino acids. Using immunoSEQ multiplex PCR, the repertoire was profiled, and TCRdb retains in-frame clones only, with some absent. Of around 140,000 clones listed, 80% to 90% are singletons. This clone was counted between two and nine times. The starting material was peripheral blood, obtained on day 0 of AZD1222 vaccination. The source is an adult in good health. The chain uses TRBV19 and TRBJ1-1; tentatively, D is TRBD1 (6 bases). The DNA for the CDR3 is TGTGCCAGCCAGAATCAGGACAGTCCGAACACTGAAGCTTTCTTT. It specifies CASQNQDSPNTEAFF.